The entry below describes one T cell receptor (beta chain). Its antigen is not known. These data originate in a study of CXCR3-negative and CXCR3-positive naive CD8 T cells. Study-level findings and limits: Cryopreserved PBMCs had partly decreased CXCR3 expression; fresh PBMCs were used in most assays. The TRB CDR3s that CXCR3-positive naive cells carried were more hydrophobic than those of CXCR3-negative naive cells. Within a donor, both naive subsets shared TRBV-TRBJ usage, unlike memory cells.

With UMI labels, 5' RACE was used to prepare the TRB cDNA libraries. Reanalyzing the 5' RACE reads, TCRdb keeps one entry per CDR3 protein, without DNA. The sample has about 150,000 distinct CDR3 sequences. The CDR3 covers 15 residues. Germline V CDR1 and CDR2: SGHRS, YFSETQ. Identification of naive CD8+ T cells rested on CD45RO-CCR7+CD27+CD95- status. This TCR came from a human donor in good health. Some clones in this sample may be carry-over from other donors' samples. The sequencing sample was made of naive CXCR3+ CD8+ T cells from blood. Noted subset: CD45RO-CCR7+CD27+CD95- naive CD8+ T cells expressing CXCR3 (TNR3+). The chain is built from TRBV5-1 and TRBJ2-3; TCRdb's assignment of TRBD1 cannot be checked, as there is no DNA. The chain's CDR3 is CASSLAQGRTDTQYF. Full variable domain (rest looked up from reference TRBV5-1 and TRBJ2-3): KAGVTQTPRYLIKTRGQQVTLSCSPISGHRSVSWYQQTPGQGLQFLFEYFSETQRNKGNFPGRFSGRQFSNSRSEMNVSTLELGDSALYLCASSLAQGRTDTQYFGPGTRLTVL.